The table lists the clone carrying this TCR beta chain with a count of one. Antigen unknown. The data stem from a study of CD8+CD57+ T cells in acquired aplastic anemia. Study-wide results and limits: A set of roughly 27 CD8+ CDR3 sequences was shared between patients and controls, and these sequences appeared highly expressed in patients. Controls and patients did not differ significantly in CD8+ Simpson's diversity.

It was genomic DNA that served as the template for profiling TCR beta VDJ and CDR3. MiXCR, applied by TCRdb to the reads, yields one record per CDR3 protein. The table lists about 110,000 distinct CDR3 sequences, 50% to 65% of them singletons. The CDR3 is 16 amino acids. Deletions cut 6 bases from V and 0 bases from J, with 17 bases between. Germline loops: CDR1 LNHDA, CDR2 SQIVND (reference sequence). V gene TRBV19 combines with J gene TRBJ1-1; D is unresolved. The TCR originated in a human donor in good health, serving as a control. Sample: sorted CD4+, CD8+, or CD8+CD57+ T cells (not recorded which) from PBMCs. The CDR3 sequence is CASRDQTGMLNTEAFF. The CDR3 DNA follows: TGTGCCAGTAGAGACCAGACCGGGATGCTGAACACTGAAGCTTTCTTT.